This T cell receptor beta chain was found in a study of T cell responses to AZD1222 COVID-19 vaccine. Regarding the study as a whole: The donor group comprised mostly white British people and more females; the analysis possibly underestimated clonal diversity. Elevations in Spike-specific TCR breadth and depth followed administration of two AZD1222 doses.

Germline-derived CDR1 and CDR2 are SGHRS and YFSETQ. V was shortened by 2 bases and J by 7 bases, with 19 bases between the two germline ends. The CDR3 contains 16 residues. About this clone: Its antigen is unknown.

Libraries were prepared by immunoSEQ multiplex PCR; TCRdb keeps only in-frame clonotypes and omits some of them. The sample holds about 150,000 clones, 80% to 90% seen once. Source: peripheral blood, taken on day 0 of MenACWY control vaccination. The chain carries TRBV5-1 and TRBJ2-1; TRBD1 might be the D (6 bases). This clonotype was sampled from an adult in good health. The CDR3 is CASSLFVGSRGNEQFF. The DNA of the CDR3 is TGCGCCAGCAGCTTATTCGTTGGGTCCAGGGGAAATGAGCAGTTCTTC.